This TCR beta chain was obtained from a study of blood T cell repertoires in COVID-19. Study-wide context: Sites across the United States, Italy and Spain contributed samples from acute and convalescent COVID-19. Sample material is recorded as cDNA or gDNA derived from T cells, B-cell-depleted T cells, or PBMCs.

In the study's own analysis: Cell counts per sample came from amplifying reference gene primers. This table comes from immunoSEQ multiplex PCR, and its TCRdb copy is limited to in-frame clones, with some not included. The V and J calls and clone size come from that table; D and trimming were worked out from the DNA. The sample lists 30,000 to 35,000 clones, 65% to 90% occurring once. V gave up 2 bases and J gave up 4 bases, with 11 bases separating them. Germline lookup yields CDR1 KGHSH and CDR2 LQKENI. The CDR3 sequence is 14 residues long. The V gene is TRBV18, the J gene TRBJ1-1; D call uncertain. This sequence was found in a man older than 75 with active COVID-19. The sequenced sample consisted of peripheral blood. The CDR3 DNA is TGTGCCAGCTCACCAACAAACAGACCCACTGAAGCTTTCTTT. Translated, it gives CASSPTNRPTEAFF.